This T cell receptor (beta chain) was retrieved from a study of T-cell reconstitution after alpha-beta-depleted transplantation in children. A few counts support this clonotype. Preparation of the TCRbeta library used unique molecular identifiers. TCRdb reprocessed the PCR reads with MiXCR, giving one entry per CDR3 protein. The data hold approximately 390,000 distinct CDR3 sequences, with 9.5% to 13% observed a single time. Trimming cost V 9 bases and J 6 bases; bases outside gene matches: 6. CDR1 and CDR2 (germline): MGHDK, SYGVNS. CDR3 length: 13 amino acids. The rearrangement joins TRBV25-1 to TRBJ2-2; 8 bases match TRBD1. Sequencing used PBMCs from the stem cell graft donor, obtained from the stem cell graft. This TCR came from a human donor who donated a stem cell graft to a child with acute myeloid leukemia. The CDR3 loop is CARADRDAGELFF. The CDR3 DNA sequence: TGTGCCAGGGCGGACAGGGATGCCGGGGAGCTGTTTTTT.